Only one count was recorded for the clone carrying this T cell receptor beta chain. Germline V gene lookup returns CDR1 LNHDA and CDR2 SQIVND (reference sequence). CDR3 length equals 15 residues. V was clipped by 5 bases and J by 5 bases; unmatched bases: 8. The source of the sample is a study of blood T cell repertoires in COVID-19. Across the study: Sites in the United States, Italy and Spain provided acute and convalescent COVID-19 samples. PBMCs, B-cell-depleted T cells, or T cells provided the cDNA or gDNA that made up the material.

In the original processing: Amplifying reference gene primers gave estimates of nucleated cell counts. Some clones are missing from TCRdb's copy, which holds only in-frame ones; the method was immunoSEQ multiplex PCR. The V and J calls and clone size are taken from that table; D and trimming were inferred from the DNA. The table has 99,000 or so clones, about four fifths seen once. V and J are TRBV19 and TRBJ1-2; TRBD1 aligns across 10 bases. Sequenced material: peripheral blood. The source is a woman in her 70s with acute or convalescent COVID-19. CDR3 DNA: TGTGCCAGTAGTGGAAGCCGGGACAGGGGATATGGCTACACCTTC. Amino acids: CASSGSRDRGYGYTF.